This T cell receptor beta chain appears in the sequencing data of a study of shared clonotypes between healthy human individuals. For the study at large: Donors had three CD4 naive, three CD4 memory, two CD8 naive and one CD8 memory plate apiece. The study's findings and limits: Naive subsets tended to show greater estimated richness than memory subsets.

Of note for this clone: Antigen unknown.

Trimming removed 1 base from V and 3 bases from J; junction bases left unmatched: 6. From germline, CDR1 is SGHRS and CDR2 YFSETQ. CDR3 length equals 17 residues. This was a deep-level run. Profiled with immunoSEQ multiplex PCR; TCRdb holds only in-frame clones, not every one. The sample has some 1,100,000 clones, 70% to 80% seen once; the top ten hold more than 0.5%. The receptor's source is a man younger than 35 in good health. Some clones in this sample may be carry-over from other donors' samples. Sequenced sample: memory CD4+ T cells from PBMCs. Specified subset: CD45RA-negative fraction. The rearrangement joins TRBV5-1 to TRBJ2-2, with 10 bases lining up with TRBD2. The CDR3 is CASSLLAGEGHTGELFF. The DNA for the CDR3 is TGCGCCAGCAGCTTGCTAGCGGGAGAGGGACACACCGGGGAGCTGTTTTTT. The complete variable domain, with remaining parts taken from reference TRBV5-1 and TRBJ2-2, reads KAGVTQTPRYLIKTRGQQVTLSCSPISGHRSVSWYQQTPGQGLQFLFEYFSETQRNKGNFPGRFSGRQFSNSRSEMNVSTLELGDSALYLCASSLLAGEGHTGELFFGEGSRLTVL.